Listed below are T cell receptor beta chains from one sample, sequenced in a study of T cell responses to AZD1222 COVID-19 vaccine. Using immunoSEQ multiplex PCR, the repertoire was profiled, and TCRdb retains in-frame clones only, with some absent. The sample yields under 200,000 clones, roughly 91% seen once. The sample consisted of peripheral blood, taken on day 0 of AZD1222 vaccination. These receptors all come from an adult in good health. Both conserved end residues are part of each CDR3. Fields, in order: D gene, V gene, clone size, J gene, CDR3 DNA, CDR3 protein. The D gene is left open where the match is weak. Only part of the rows carry a size: once, few, many, or a class if the clone is expanded.

>.|TRBV11-3|.|TRBJ2-1
TGTGCCAGCAGCCCGGAGGGACGTTTCTCCTACAATGAGCAGTTCTTC
CASSPEGRFSYNEQFF
>.|TRBV29-1|once|TRBJ2-2
TGCAGCGTGGAGGTGGCGGGAGGGGAGCTGTTTTTT
CSVEVAGGELFF
>.|TRBV3-1/TRBV3-2|.|TRBJ2-6
TGTGCCAGCAGCCAAGATTTGCCGGGGGCCAACGTCCTGACTTTC
CASSQDLPGANVLTF
>.|TRBV7-9|.|TRBJ2-3
TGTGCCAGCAGCTTAGCCGGGGGTGTAGGCACAGATACGCAGTATTTT
CASSLAGGVGTDTQYF
>.|TRBV29-1|.|TRBJ1-1
TGCAGCGTTGAGCAGGGTGTAAAAAATGAAGCTTTCTTT
CSVEQGVKNEAFF
>TRBD1|TRBV11-2|.|TRBJ1-1
TGTGCCAGCAGCTGGGACAGGGACACTGAAGCTTTCTTT
CASSWDRDTEAFF
>.|TRBV15|.|TRBJ1-2
TGTGCCACCAGCAGAGATAAGGATGGCTATGGCTACACCTTC
CATSRDKDGYGYTF
>.|TRBV5-1|.|TRBJ1-6
TGCGCCAGCAGCTTGGAAGACTCCTCCGCCCTCCACTTT
CASSLEDSSALHF
>TRBD1|TRBV19|.|TRBJ1-6
TGTGCCAGTAGAGAGGGACAGCAAAGCGCCTATAATTCACCCCTCCACTTT
CASREGQQSAYNSPLHF
>TRBD2|TRBV20-1|.|TRBJ2-7
TGCAGTGCTAGTCGGACTAGTTTTGACGAGCAGTACTTC
CSASRTSFDEQYF
>TRBD2|TRBV19|.|TRBJ2-7
TGTGCCAGTAGTATGAAGGCGGGGGACTACGAGCAGTACTTC
CASSMKAGDYEQYF
>.|TRBV5-1|.|TRBJ2-5
TGCGCCAGCAGCTCAGGACAAGTTCAAGAGACCCAGTACTTC
CASSSGQVQETQYF
>TRBD1|TRBV2|.|TRBJ2-7
TGTGCCAGCAGTAAAGGGGGCGCGGAGCAGTACTTC
CASSKGGAEQYF
>TRBD1|TRBV2|.|TRBJ1-4
TGTGCCAGCAGCTCCGGGACAGGGTTTAGCCATGAAAAACTGTTTTTT
CASSSGTGFSHEKLFF
>.|TRBV28|.|TRBJ1-1
TGTGCCAGCAGTTTACCCCCCACGGGGAACACTGAAGCTTTCTTT
CASSLPPTGNTEAFF
>.|TRBV7-8|.|TRBJ2-7
TGTGCCAGCAGCTCCATTTTCGCGGGGCGGGGCGAGCAGTACTTC
CASSSIFAGRGEQYF
>.|TRBV7-9|few|TRBJ1-3
TGTGCCAGCAGCTTATCTAGAAACACCATATATTTT
CASSLSRNTIYF
>.|TRBV27|few|TRBJ2-7
TGTGCCAGCAGTAAGATCGGTGACTCCTACGAGCAGTACTTC
CASSKIGDSYEQYF
>TRBD1|TRBV27|.|TRBJ1-1
TGTGCCAGCAGTTCCACAGGGGGAGCTTTCTTT
CASSSTGGAFF
>TRBD1|TRBV15|.|TRBJ2-7
TGTGCCACCAGCGGGGGACAGGGAGACGAGCAGTACTTC
CATSGGQGDEQYF
>.|TRBV7-2|.|TRBJ1-2
TGTGCCAGCAGCTTAAGTCCAGTCTATGGCTACACCTTC
CASSLSPVYGYTF
>.|TRBV27|.|TRBJ2-1
TGTGCCAGCAGTTCCCCCCAAATTAATTATGAGCAGTTCTTC
CASSSPQINYEQFF
>.|TRBV7-3|.|TRBJ2-7
TGTGCCAGCAGCTTAACGATCGTCAGCCGGGGCGAGCAGTACTTC
CASSLTIVSRGEQYF
>TRBD1|TRBV7-9|.|TRBJ1-5
TGTGCCAGCAGGCGGGACAGCTTCGGGCCCCAGCATTTT
CASRRDSFGPQHF
>.|TRBV28|.|TRBJ2-4
TGTGCCAGCAGTTCCCTGGACGGAGCCAAAAACATTCAGTACTTC
CASSSLDGAKNIQYF
>TRBD1|TRBV18|.|TRBJ1-6
TGTGCCAGCTCCGCGGGACAGGGGTTACCCCTCCACTTT
CASSAGQGLPLHF